This entry concerns a single TCR beta chain. This receptor's antigen is unknown. No per-base quality is available; no much larger clone lies one base away. This sample is part of a study of OX40 agonist ivuxolimab in advanced cancers. Describing the broader study: The costimulatory receptor OX40 (CD134) was targeted by ivuxolimab, a fully human IgG2 agonistic monoclonal antibody. Intravenous ivuxolimab was administered to patients every 2 weeks at six dose levels: 0.01, 0.1, 0.3, 1.5, 3 and 10 mg/kg. Of the roughly 54 patients in dose escalation, around 20 had hepatocellular carcinoma, some 15 had melanoma, 9 had renal cell carcinoma and 9 had head and neck cancer. The dose-escalation cohort was 82.7% male with a mean age of approximately 60 years, ranging from roughly 23 to 80. Patients were allowed to have had prior anti-PD-1, anti-PD-L1 or anti-CTLA-4 therapy, and about 40% of the dose-escalation patients had been treated with checkpoint inhibitors. Partial responses occurred in three dose-escalation patients, of whom one had hepatocellular carcinoma and two had cutaneous melanoma. The point of sequencing TCRbeta in the periphery was to test whether ivuxolimab changed TCR sequence diversity and drove clonal T-cell expansion. The paper describes the monotherapy dose-escalation part (N ≈ 52 patients) of the phase I trial of ivuxolimab. Summary of the overall study and its limitations: Clonal expansion of both CD4+ and CD8+ blood T cells was observed from baseline to week 6 at doses 0.1 to 3.0 mg/kg. Antigen specificity was not determined for the clonally expanded peripheral T cells. In the 0.1-3.0 mg/kg groups, partial responders had among the lowest normalized peripheral clonal expansion, particularly in CD8+ T cells. Low levels of normalized T-cell clonal expansion were also seen in some nonresponding patients. After ivuxolimab, more expanded clones were found on average in CD8+ T cells than in CD4+ T cells.

Genomic DNA was extracted from sorted cells for sequencing of the TCRbeta CDR3 region. The immunoSEQ Assay was used for sequencing of TCRbeta CDR3 regions. In TCRdb, the immuneACCESS table is reduced to in-frame sequences with V and J assigned. These tables do not hold every clone; where another copy was compared, an unresolved V gene accounts for under half, and the others remain unexplained. This sample holds about 45,000 clones; 84% were observed only once. Together, the top ten hold 15% of the sample. Patients with autoimmune disease history or receiving systemic immunosuppression were excluded from the trial. In every dose cohort, peripheral blood was drawn for TCR sequencing at baseline, cycle 4 day 1, and cycle 7 day 1. Samples came from an open-label, multicenter, first-in-human phase I dose-escalation trial of ivuxolimab. Adults with locally advanced or metastatic melanoma, renal cell, hepatocellular, or head and neck squamous cell carcinoma were enrolled in the trial. CD4+ and CD8+ T cells were sorted separately from peripheral blood before TCR sequencing.

CDR1 SQVTM and CDR2 ANQGSEA are derived from the germline V gene. Measured from the cysteine to the phenylalanine, the CDR3 is 12 residues long. Of the read, only the CDR3 DNA is kept; its 36 bases are in frame from base 1. The germline ends are 8 bases apart after V is trimmed by 4 bases and J by 2 bases. The sequence joins TRBV29-1 to TRBJ2-5; no D gene is confidently identified. The source is an adult with an advanced solid tumor such as melanoma, head and neck, liver or kidney cancer. The specimen was CD4+ or CD8+ T cells sorted from blood, collected in a trial of the OX40 agonist ivuxolimab. The CDR3 loop reads CSVAAQQETQYF. The nucleotide sequence is TGCAGCGTTGCGGCACAGCAAGAGACCCAGTACTTC.